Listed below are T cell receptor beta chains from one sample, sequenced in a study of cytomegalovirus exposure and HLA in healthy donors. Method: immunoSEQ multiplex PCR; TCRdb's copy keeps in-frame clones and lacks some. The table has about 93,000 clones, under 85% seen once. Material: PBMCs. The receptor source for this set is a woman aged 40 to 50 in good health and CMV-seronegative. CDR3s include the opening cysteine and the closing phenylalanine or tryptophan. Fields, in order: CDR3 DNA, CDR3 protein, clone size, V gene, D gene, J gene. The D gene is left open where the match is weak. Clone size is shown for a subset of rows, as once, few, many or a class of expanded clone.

TGTGCCAGCAGCTTTAGTTTGTGGGGAGGTACTGAAGCTTTCTTT | CASSFSLWGGTEAFF | . | TRBV5-6 | . | TRBJ1-1
TGTGCCAGCAGCTTGGTCAGGGTTCAAGAGACCCAGTACTTC | CASSLVRVQETQYF | . | TRBV5-6 | . | TRBJ2-5
TGTGCCAGTAGTGTCGAGCGGGGGGCCTACAATGAGCAGTTCTTC | CASSVERGAYNEQFF | . | TRBV19 | TRBD2 | TRBJ2-1
TGTGCCAGCAGCTTATCAGGGAAGGAAACTGAAGCTTTCTTT | CASSLSGKETEAFF | . | TRBV11-1 | . | TRBJ1-1
TGTGCCAGCCAACAGGGGGCAAGTGGCTACACCTTC | CASQQGASGYTF | . | TRBV28 | TRBD1 | TRBJ1-2
TGCGCCAGCAGCATCCGACCGAGGGCGGGATCAGATGAGCAGTTCTTC | CASSIRPRAGSDEQFF | . | TRBV4-1 | . | TRBJ2-1
TGTGCCACCAGCAGAGATAGGAGGATCTCCTACGAGCAGTACTTC | CATSRDRRISYEQYF | . | TRBV15 | . | TRBJ2-7
TGTGCCAGCAGCTTAGTGGGCAGGGCTACCGGTGGCTACACCTTC | CASSLVGRATGGYTF | . | TRBV11-2 | . | TRBJ1-2
TGTGCCAGCAATCGCAGATACAATGAGCAGTTCTTC | CASNRRYNEQFF | few | TRBV6-6 | . | TRBJ2-1
TGTGCCAGCAGTGACTCAGCGGGAGCCCCGTACAATGAGCAGTTCTTC | CASSDSAGAPYNEQFF | few | TRBV6-4 | TRBD2 | TRBJ2-1
TGTGCCAGCAGCCCGCGTTCGAACACTGAAGCTTTCTTT | CASSPRSNTEAFF | few | TRBV11-2 | . | TRBJ1-1
TGTGCCACGACAGGGATTATCTCTGGGGCCAACGTCCTGACTTTC | CATTGIISGANVLTF | once | TRBV6-5 | TRBD1 | TRBJ2-6
TGTGCCAGCAGACCCAAGATCAGGGGGTCCTCTTATGGCTACACCTTC | CASRPKIRGSSYGYTF | . | TRBV5-6 | TRBD1 | TRBJ1-2
TGTGCCAGCAGCTTACTTGGCAGGGGCATCCTCTCCTACAATGAGCAGTTCTTC | CASSLLGRGILSYNEQFF | . | TRBV7-3 | . | TRBJ2-1
TGTGCCAGCAGCTTAGCCCTCTACGAGCAGTACTTC | CASSLALYEQYF | . | TRBV7-9 | . | TRBJ2-7
TGTGCCAGCAGTCACCCCGGGACAGGGGAATTGAACACCGGGGAGCTGTTTTTT | CASSHPGTGELNTGELFF | once | TRBV4-2 | TRBD1 | TRBJ2-2
TGTGCCAGCAGCTCTAGCGGAACCCACGAGCGGTACTTC | CASSSSGTHERYF | . | TRBV7-9 | TRBD2 | TRBJ2-7
TGTGCCTGGAGGGGGTGGGGGACAGGGGGCGTGAACACTGAAGCTTTCTTT | CAWRGWGTGGVNTEAFF | . | TRBV30 | TRBD1 | TRBJ1-1